These 32 T cell receptor beta chains were all obtained from the same sample, sequenced in a study of PD-L1 blockade in urothelial cancer. Time point reported: pretreatment peripheral blood. Clones were read by immunoSEQ multiplex PCR, and TCRdb kept only the in-frame ones, dropping some. The repertoire holds 100,000 to 150,000 clones, with 84% as singletons. The sequencing used PBMCs, collected around atezolizumab (anti-PD-L1) treatment. The receptors were sampled from a man between 45 and 60 years old with urothelial cancer.

This chain uses TRBV6-1 with TRBJ2-5; possible D gene TRBD1, 5 bases. The CDR3 totals 14 residues. V lost 8 bases, J lost 3 bases, and 16 bases lay in between. Germline CDR1 is MNHNS and CDR2 is SASEGT. The CDR3 is CASVKTGLEETQYF. Here the CDR3 DNA reads TGTGCCAGCGTTAAAACAGGATTGGAAGAGACCCAGTACTTC.

CDR3 sequence reads: CASSTTGTVSHEQYF. The CDR3 DNA reads TGTGCCAGCAGCACAACCGGGACAGTTTCCCACGAGCAGTACTTC. This chain connects TRBV7-2 to TRBJ2-7, with 7 nucleotides matching TRBD1. After removal of 5 bases from V and 5 bases from J, the junction contained 12 bases not matched to a gene. The CDR3 has 15 amino acids. Germline CDR1 and CDR2: SGHTA and FQGNSA.

The rearrangement joins TRBV28 to TRBJ1-1, with D tentatively TRBD1 (6 bases). The CDR3 loop spans 15 amino acids. V lost 11 bases, J lost 7 bases, and 26 bases lay in between. Germline V gives CDR1 MDHEN, CDR2 SYDVKM. CDR3 coding DNA: TGTGCCGTCAGACGGAGAACGGGGGGCTTGGGTGAAGCTTTCTTT. Amino acids: CAVRRRTGGLGEAFF.

The V call is TRBV30, the J call TRBJ1-1; 8 bases are a match to TRBD1. J gave up 5 bases and V 5 bases, and 7 bases lay outside the gene matches. The CDR3 is 13 residues long. Germline V gene data show CDR1 as GTSNPN and CDR2 as SVGIG (reference sequence). Here the CDR3 DNA reads TGTGCCTGGGACAGGGGAGAGGGAACTGAAGCTTTCTTT. Protein sequence: CAWDRGEGTEAFF.

The chain links TRBV6-5 to TRBJ2-1; D possibly corresponds to TRBD1 (5 bases). Germline CDR1 MNHEY, CDR2 SVGAGI. V was pared by 8 bases and J by 7 bases, with 24 bases between. The CDR3 length is 16 residues. The CDR3 sequence is CASGSSRGGGLNEQFF. The CDR3 DNA reads as TGTGCCAGCGGTTCCTCAAGGGGTGGTGGTCTGAATGAGCAGTTCTTC.

This chain uses TRBV2 with TRBJ2-7; 7 bases agree with TRBD1. CDR3 length equals 14 residues. V was pared by 6 bases and J by 3 bases, with 8 bases of the junction left unmatched. Germline CDR1 and CDR2: SNHLY and FYNNEI. The CDR3: CASRRPGTDYEQYF. CDR3 nucleotide sequence: TGTGCCAGCAGACGACCCGGGACAGACTACGAGCAGTACTTC.

The chain is built from TRBV2 and TRBJ1-1; perhaps TRBD1 as D (6 bases). The CDR3 length is 13 residues. Germline V CDR1 and CDR2: SNHLY, FYNNEI. V was trimmed by 6 bases and J by 11 bases, leaving 19 bases between them. CDR3 region: CASSQRDIQGAFF. The DNA of the CDR3 is TGTGCCAGCAGCCAAAGGGACATCCAAGGGGCTTTCTTT. The full variable domain, rest sourced from reference TRBV2 and TRBJ1-1, is EPEVTQTPSHQVTQMGQEVILRCVPISNHLYFYWYRQILGQKVEFLVSFYNNEISEKSEIFDDQFSVERPDGSNFTLKIRSTKLEDSAMYFCASSQRDIQGAFFGQGTRLTVV.

This chain joins TRBV15 and TRBJ1-5, with 8 bases fitting TRBD1. This CDR3 comprises 18 residues. Germline loops: CDR1 LNHNV, CDR2 YYDKDF (reference sequence). Trimming took 2 bases from V and 0 from J; bases not matched to a gene: 9. In nucleotides, the CDR3 is TGTGCCACCAGCAGACCGACAGGGGTCGGGGCTAGCAATCAGCCCCAGCATTTT. This sequence encodes CATSRPTGVGASNQPQHF.

V is TRBV18 and J is TRBJ1-6; no reliable D call. In germline, CDR1 is KGHSH, CDR2 LQKENI. There are 14 residues in the CDR3. The germline V and J ends were trimmed by 3 bases and 8 bases, with 11 bases remaining between them. CDR3 bases: TGTGCCAGCTCACCGGGAGGGCGAGATTCACCCCTCCACTTT. Translated, it gives CASSPGGRDSPLHF. The variable domain in full, completed from reference TRBV18 and TRBJ1-6, reads NAGVMQNPRHLVRRRGQEARLRCSPMKGHSHVYWYRQLPEEGLKFMVYLQKENIIDESGMPKERFSAEFPKEGPSILRIQQVVRGDSAAYFCASSPGGRDSPLHFGNGTRLTVT.

The chain combines TRBV27 with TRBJ2-7, with D possibly being TRBD1 (6 bases). Germline assignment: CDR1 MNHEY and CDR2 SMNVEV (reference sequence). This CDR3 region has 13 residues. V shed 10 bases and J shed 2 bases, with 15 bases lying between them. Here the CDR3 reads CATRAGAAYEQYF. CDR3 nucleotide sequence: TGTGCCACCCGGGCAGGGGCCGCCTACGAGCAGTACTTC.

The V and J genes are TRBV10-3 and TRBJ2-7; 12 bases are shared with TRBD2. Germline assignment: CDR1 ENHRY and CDR2 SYGVKD. The trim removed 8 bases at V and 0 bases at J, leaving 2 bases unmatched. The CDR3 covers 14 residues. CDR3 protein: CAISSGRDSYEQYF. CDR3 DNA sequence: TGTGCCATCTCTAGCGGGAGGGACTCCTACGAGCAGTACTTC.

The chain joins TRBV6-6 to TRBJ1-1, with D maybe TRBD1 (5 bases). Germline lookup yields CDR1 MNHNY and CDR2 SVGAGI (reference sequence). This CDR3 has 13 amino acids. The CDR3 region is CASQDGQNTEAFF. The CDR3 bases are TGTGCTTCTCAGGACGGACAGAACACTGAAGCTTTCTTT.

The gene calls are TRBV27 and TRBJ2-1, with a possible D match to TRBD1 (6 bases). The V gene's germline CDR1 is MNHEY and CDR2 SMNVEV (reference sequence). Deletions cut 6 bases from V and 6 bases from J, with 15 bases between. The CDR3 loop spans 14 amino acids. CDR3 sequence: CASRIRTAPNEQFF. The CDR3 nucleotides are TGTGCCAGCAGGATCCGGACAGCGCCCAATGAGCAGTTCTTC.

CDR3 coding DNA: TGCGCCAGCAGCTCCGGGACTAGCGGGGGGGTGGAGACCCAGTACTTC. Protein: CASSSGTSGGVETQYF. This chain links TRBV5-1 with TRBJ2-5; 16 nucleotides match TRBD2. Germline V gene lookup returns CDR1 SGHRS and CDR2 YFSETQ. There are 16 residues in the CDR3. The V segment lost 3 bases and the J segment 5 bases; nucleotides outside the gene matches: 4.

The chain has TRBV5-1 and TRBJ2-1; 7 bases map to TRBD1. The CDR3 consists of 14 residues. The V segment lost 4 bases and the J segment 6 bases; nucleotides outside the gene matches: 7. The germline CDR1 and CDR2 sequences are SGHRS and YFSETQ. The CDR3 protein is CASSTGTAGNEQFF. The CDR3 DNA reads TGCGCCAGCAGCACCGGGACAGCTGGCAATGAGCAGTTCTTC.

The chain combines TRBV18 with TRBJ2-5, with 7 nucleotides matching TRBD1. CDR3 size: 14 residues. V shed 8 bases, J shed 2 bases, and the junction held 8 bases outside the gene matches. Germline V gene lookup returns CDR1 KGHSH and CDR2 LQKENI. CDR3 nucleotides: TGTGCCAGCGCCCGGGGACAGCTACAAGAGACCCAGTACTTC. It yields the protein CASARGQLQETQYF. Filled out from reference TRBV18 and TRBJ2-5, the complete variable domain reads NAGVMQNPRHLVRRRGQEARLRCSPMKGHSHVYWYRQLPEEGLKFMVYLQKENIIDESGMPKERFSAEFPKEGPSILRIQQVVRGDSAAYFCASARGQLQETQYFGPGTRLLVL.

V is TRBV6-5 and J is TRBJ1-2; no clear D. The CDR3 covers 14 residues. Germline V gene sequence: CDR1 MNHEY, CDR2 SVGAGI. Trimming shortened V by 2 bases and J by 0 bases, and 7 bases separated the two germline ends. The CDR3 region has the DNA TGTGCCAGCAGTTACGAGGGTACTAACTATGGCTACACCTTC. This encodes CASSYEGTNYGYTF.

The chain combines TRBV27 with TRBJ1-2; no reliable D call. There are 13 residues in the CDR3. Germline V gene lookup returns CDR1 MNHEY and CDR2 SMNVEV (reference sequence). Trimming took off 3 bases at V and 5 bases at J, with 10 bases between the two ends. The CDR3 loop is CASSLFRMYGYTF. CDR3 sequence (DNA): TGTGCCAGCAGTTTGTTCAGAATGTATGGCTACACCTTC.

This chain links TRBV6-4 with TRBJ1-1, with D hard to call. The V gene's germline CDR1 is MRHNA and CDR2 SNTAGT. This CDR3 has 13 residues. V was pared by 6 bases and J by 0 bases, with 8 bases between. The CDR3 DNA sequence: TGTGCCAGCAGGAGGGAATTGAACACTGAAGCTTTCTTT. It specifies CASRRELNTEAFF.

The rearrangement links TRBV2 to TRBJ2-5; 15 bases align to TRBD2. The junction had 3 bases not matched to a gene; V was cut back by 6 bases and J by 4 bases. Germline V CDR1 and CDR2: SNHLY, FYNNEI. The CDR3 runs to 15 residues. CDR3 in DNA: TGTGCCAGCAGGGCGGGACTAGCGGGAGGAGAGACCCAGTACTTC. It specifies CASRAGLAGGETQYF.

The genes are TRBV9 and TRBJ2-2, with 8 nucleotides matching TRBD2. CDR3 length equals 15 residues. With 4 bases clipped from V and 2 bases from J, the junction kept 4 bases outside the gene matches. CDR1 SGDLS and CDR2 YYNGEE come from the germline V gene. CDR3 amino acids: CASSLTSVNTGELFF. The CDR3 DNA reads as TGTGCCAGCAGCTTGACTAGCGTAAACACCGGGGAGCTGTTTTTT.

The V call is TRBV28, the J call TRBJ1-5; tentatively, D is TRBD1 (5 bases). The germline CDR1 and CDR2 sequences are MDHEN and SYDVKM. Trimming removed 3 bases from V and 3 bases from J, with 9 bases in between. The CDR3 contains 14 residues. The CDR3 region is CASSLSGNNQPQHF. The CDR3 coding sequence is TGTGCCAGCAGTTTGTCAGGGAACAATCAGCCCCAGCATTTT. The full variable domain, with the rest looked up from reference TRBV28 and TRBJ1-5, is DVKVTQSSRYLVKRTGEKVFLECVQDMDHENMFWYRQDPGLGLRLIYFSYDVKMKEKGDIPEGYSVSREKKERFSLILESASTNQTSMYLCASSLSGNNQPQHFGDGTRLSIL.

This chain joins TRBV30 and TRBJ2-2; TRBD1 agrees at 7 bases. Germline lookup yields CDR1 GTSNPN and CDR2 SVGIG (reference sequence). This CDR3 comprises 13 residues. V lost 5 bases to trimming and J lost 4 bases; unmatched junction nucleotides: 4. CDR3 protein: CAWQTGVTGELFF. The DNA for the CDR3 is TGTGCCTGGCAAACAGGGGTCACCGGGGAGCTGTTTTTT.

This CDR3 reads CASSQGGLSGEQYF. In nucleotides, the CDR3 is TGTGCCAGCAGCCAAGGAGGGTTGTCGGGTGAGCAGTACTTC. V and J are TRBV4-2 and TRBJ2-7; D might be TRBD2 (5 bases). CDR1 and CDR2 (germline): LGHNA, YNFKEQ. V was pared by 1 base and J by 7 bases, with 14 bases between. The CDR3 has 14 amino acids.

In this sample, this clone turned up once. The rearrangement joins TRBV2 to TRBJ2-3; 12 bases are shared with TRBD2. J was trimmed by 4 bases and V by 11 bases; bases with no gene match: 7. The CDR3 contains 14 residues. CDR1 and CDR2 (germline): SNHLY, FYNNEI. CDR3 residues: CAEGLAGPPDTQYF. The CDR3 DNA follows: TGTGCCGAGGGACTAGCGGGTCCCCCAGATACGCAGTATTTT.

The chain links TRBV5-1 to TRBJ2-1, with 14 nucleotides matching TRBD2. The V gene's germline CDR1 is SGHRS and CDR2 YFSETQ. J gave up 0 bases and V 6 bases, and 5 bases lay outside the gene matches. There are 17 residues in the CDR3. The CDR3 DNA reads as TGCGCCAGCATGGGACTAGCGGGGGTTGACTCCTACAATGAGCAGTTCTTC. This translates into CASMGLAGVDSYNEQFF.

This clone was observed a few times. The chain has TRBV4-1 and TRBJ2-1; possible D gene TRBD1, 5 bases. This CDR3 is built from 21 residues. V was trimmed by 0 bases and J by 6 bases, leaving 30 bases between them. Germline V gene sequence: CDR1 MGHRA, CDR2 YSYEKL. The CDR3 sequence is CASSQDRVQVSSKVDSNEQFF. For the CDR3, the DNA is TGCGCCAGCAGCCAAGATAGGGTACAGGTTTCATCAAAGGTGGATTCCAATGAGCAGTTCTTC.

CDR3 amino acids: CSASTLYEAFF. CDR3 sequence (DNA): TGCAGTGCTAGTACTCTTTATGAAGCTTTCTTT. The J gene is TRBJ1-1, the V gene TRBV20-1; no clear D. V was pared by 3 bases and J by 7 bases, with 9 bases between. The CDR3 is 11 amino acids. In germline, CDR1 is DFQATT, CDR2 SNEGSKA (reference sequence).

This chain uses TRBV18 with TRBJ1-1; 12 bases fit TRBD1. Germline V gene lookup returns CDR1 KGHSH and CDR2 LQKENI. The CDR3 extends over 15 amino acids. V lost 6 bases and J lost 6; bases outside the gene matches: 8. This CDR3 reads CASSNLGTGGSEAFF. CDR3 nucleotide sequence: TGTGCCAGCTCGAACCTTGGGACAGGGGGCTCTGAAGCTTTCTTT.

Note on this clone: At one end, the junction sequence differs from germline, possibly due to a read error. The CDR3, as DNA: TGTGCCAGTAGTATAGGGAACAGGGCAGACCCCCAACTCTTC. Translating gives CASSIGNRADPQLF. The gene calls are TRBV19 and TRBJ2-1, with D possibly TRBD1 on 6 matching bases. This CDR3 has 14 residues. CDR1 and CDR2 (germline): LNHDA, SQIVND (reference sequence).

In its sample, this clone was seen once. CDR3 DNA sequence: TGTGCCAGCAGCTTAGGCGATGCGGGGAGCTCCTACAATGAGCAGTTCTTC. Protein product: CASSLGDAGSSYNEQFF. The chain combines TRBV11-3 with TRBJ2-1; TRBD2 is a possible D gene (6 bases). The V end was cut by 1 base, the J end by 0 bases, with 13 bases between. Germline V gene lookup returns CDR1 SGHNT and CDR2 YENEEA. The CDR3 length is 17 residues.

The V gene is TRBV18, the J gene TRBJ2-7; TRBD1 matches at 12 bases. The CDR3 is made up of 14 amino acids. The V gene end was trimmed by 3 bases and the J gene end by 7 bases; junction bases not matched to a gene: 4. Germline V gene sequence: CDR1 KGHSH, CDR2 LQKENI. The CDR3 here is CASSPGDRGREQYF. CDR3 bases: TGTGCCAGCTCACCTGGGGACAGGGGGCGAGAGCAGTACTTC.